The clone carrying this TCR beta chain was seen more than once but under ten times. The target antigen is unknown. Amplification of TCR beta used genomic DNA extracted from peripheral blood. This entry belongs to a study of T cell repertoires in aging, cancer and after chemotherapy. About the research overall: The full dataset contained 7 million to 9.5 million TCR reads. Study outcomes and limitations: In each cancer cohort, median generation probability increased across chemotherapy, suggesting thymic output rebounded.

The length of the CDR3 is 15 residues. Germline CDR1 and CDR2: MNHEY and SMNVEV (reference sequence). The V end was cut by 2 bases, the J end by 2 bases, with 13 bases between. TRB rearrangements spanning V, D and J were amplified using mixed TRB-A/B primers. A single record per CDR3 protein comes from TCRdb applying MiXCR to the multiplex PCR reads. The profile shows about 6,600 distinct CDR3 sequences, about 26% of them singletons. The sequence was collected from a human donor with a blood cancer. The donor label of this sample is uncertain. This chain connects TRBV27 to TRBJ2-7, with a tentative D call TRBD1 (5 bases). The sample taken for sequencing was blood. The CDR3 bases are TGTGCCAGCAGTTTACGTGAAGGGGCCCCCTACGAGCAGTACTTC. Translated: CASSLREGAPYEQYF.